The 28 T cell receptor beta chains below were found in one sample sequenced in a study of cytomegalovirus exposure and HLA in healthy donors. Vbeta (60) and Jbeta (13) primers were used in the PCR. Sequenced by immunoSEQ multiplex PCR; TCRdb stores in-frame clones only, minus some. The table shows about 160,000 clones, with approximately 86% occurring only once. Material for sequencing was PBMCs. All receptors derive from a woman aged 18-35 years in good health and CMV-seronegative.

This clone was seen only a few times. The genes are TRBV7-8 and TRBJ2-3; TRBD1 agrees at 9 bases. The germline CDR1 and CDR2 sequences are SGHVS and FQNEAQ. The CDR3 runs to 18 residues. J lost 1 base, V lost 1 base, and 9 bases had no gene match. This CDR3 is CASSLVGQGVVGTDTQYF. CDR3 DNA: TGTGCCAGCAGCTTAGTGGGACAGGGAGTGGTTGGCACAGATACGCAGTATTTT.

The J gene is TRBJ1-1, the V gene TRBV5-1; a weak D match, TRBD1 (6 bases). Trimming pared 4 bases from V and 4 bases from J, leaving 26 bases between. CDR1 and CDR2 (germline): SGHRS, YFSETQ. The CDR3 covers 18 residues. The CDR3 DNA sequence: TGCGCCAGCAGCCTCCCCCTGGGCGGTGGGGGCCAGGGCACTGAAGCTTTCTTT. Encoded protein: CASSLPLGGGGQGTEAFF.

In this sample, this clone turned up once. The chain links TRBV6-1 to TRBJ2-3, with 9 bases fitting TRBD2. This CDR3 has 14 amino acids. The germline V gene encodes CDR1 MNHNS and CDR2 SASEGT. The junction had 5 bases not matched to a gene; V was cut back by 5 bases and J by 5 bases. CDR3 sequence reads: CASSLAGAGDTQYF. The CDR3 nucleotides are TGTGCCAGCAGTTTAGCGGGAGCTGGAGATACGCAGTATTTT.

This rearrangement joins TRBV15 to TRBJ1-6; no clear D. The CDR3 has 15 residues. The germline V gene encodes CDR1 LNHNV and CDR2 YYDKDF (reference sequence). With 6 bases removed from V and 3 bases from J, the gap between germline ends came to 12 bases. Written as DNA, the CDR3 is TGTGCCACCAGGTTGCAGTCCTTCTATAATTCACCCCTCCACTTT. Residues: CATRLQSFYNSPLHF.

The rearrangement links TRBV27 to TRBJ2-2, with D uncertain. V gave up 4 bases and J gave up 4 bases, with 13 bases separating them. This CDR3 comprises 15 residues. CDR1 and CDR2 (germline): MNHEY, SMNVEV (reference sequence). In DNA, the CDR3 is TGTGCCAGCAGTTGGGCGAACTCTCGCACCGGGGAGCTGTTTTTT. Its translation: CASSWANSRTGELFF.

This clone was picked up one time. This chain joins TRBV30 and TRBJ1-3; a weak D match, TRBD1 (5 bases). V lost 2 bases and J lost 0, with 8 bases in between. Germline V lookup: CDR1 GTSNPN, CDR2 SVGIG (reference sequence). This CDR3 is 14 amino acids long. The CDR3 sequence: CAWSRQGSGNTIYF. In DNA, the CDR3 is TGTGCCTGGAGTAGGCAGGGCTCTGGAAACACCATATATTTT.

The chain couples TRBV7-2 to TRBJ2-7; 7 bases map to TRBD2. The CDR3 has 13 residues. Germline V gene data show CDR1 as SGHTA and CDR2 as FQGNSA. The V segment lost 7 bases and the J segment 3 bases; nucleotides outside the gene matches: 6. CDR3 sequence: CASNLASGYEQYF. In DNA form, the CDR3 reads TGTGCCAGCAATTTGGCTAGCGGCTACGAGCAGTACTTC.

Notes on this clone: In the same sample, other DNA sequences code for this CDR3. This rearrangement joins TRBV18 to TRBJ1-1; D is perhaps TRBD1 (6 bases). Germline V gene lookup returns CDR1 KGHSH and CDR2 LQKENI. The CDR3 is 13 amino acids. Trimming shortened V by 6 bases and J by 1 base, and 9 bases separated the two germline ends. The CDR3 DNA sequence: TGTGCCAGCTCCTCAGGGGAGAACACTGAAGCTTTCTTT. This sequence encodes CASSSGENTEAFF.

The V call is TRBV28, the J call TRBJ2-1; 9 positions match TRBD2. Germline lookup yields CDR1 MDHEN and CDR2 SYDVKM. The CDR3 is 14 amino acids. Trimming took 3 bases from V and 8 from J; bases not matched to a gene: 5. The CDR3 DNA sequence: TGTGCCAGCAGTTTTCGCGGGGGGGCGGATGAGCAGTTCTTC. It is translated as CASSFRGGADEQFF.

The V gene is TRBV28, the J gene TRBJ1-6, with 8 positions matching TRBD1. The CDR3 is made up of 15 amino acids. Germline lookup yields CDR1 MDHEN and CDR2 SYDVKM. V gave up 1 base and J gave up 9 bases; unmatched junction bases: 5. The CDR3 protein is CASSLSRTGSSPLHF. CDR3 nucleotide sequence: TGTGCCAGCAGTTTATCCCGGACAGGGAGTTCACCCCTCCACTTT.

The chain employs TRBV28 and TRBJ2-5, with D possibly matching TRBD1 (6 bases). CDR3 length equals 14 residues. The V end was cut by 7 bases, the J end by 3 bases, with 15 bases between. Germline V CDR1 and CDR2: MDHEN, SYDVKM. The CDR3 nucleotides read TGTGCCAGCACCCACGGGGACAAAAAAGAGACCCAGTACTTC. Its protein is CASTHGDKKETQYF.

This clone was seen just once. The rearrangement links TRBV6-1 to TRBJ1-1; D might be TRBD1 (5 bases). Trimming pared 3 bases from V and 11 bases from J, leaving 13 bases between. The germline V gene encodes CDR1 MNHNS and CDR2 SASEGT. This CDR3 has 12 amino acids. CDR3 in DNA: TGTGCCAGCAGTGACCAGGGTTTTAGTGCTTTCTTT. Protein sequence: CASSDQGFSAFF.

V gene TRBV19 combines with J gene TRBJ2-2; 8 positions match TRBD1. This CDR3 is built from 17 residues. Germline V gene lookup returns CDR1 LNHDA and CDR2 SQIVND (reference sequence). With V trimmed by 5 bases and J by 6 bases, 14 bases remained unmatched. The CDR3 DNA reads TGTGCCAGTAGTCCGCCCCTCGGGACAGGCTTTCCCGGGGAGCTGTTTTTT. It yields the protein CASSPPLGTGFPGELFF.

This clone appeared once. The CDR3, as DNA: TGTGCCAGCAGCCGGGGGAGTGAAAAACTGTTTTTT. The encoded protein is CASSRGSEKLFF. V and J are TRBV6-5 and TRBJ1-4, with D maybe TRBD1 (5 bases). V lost 6 bases and J 7 bases, leaving 9 bases between the germline ends. The CDR3 is 12 residues long. Germline CDR1 reads MNHEY; CDR2 reads SVGAGI.

This rearrangement joins TRBV7-8 to TRBJ1-1; D perhaps matches TRBD1 (5 bases). The CDR3 is made up of 12 amino acids. Germline-derived CDR1 and CDR2 are SGHVS and FQNEAQ. V gave up 7 bases and J gave up 4 bases, with 10 bases separating them. The DNA for the CDR3 is TGTGCCAGCACGATCGGGGGCACTGAAGCTTTCTTT. Translation gives CASTIGGTEAFF.

In regard to this clone: Other DNA variants within this sample encode the same CDR3. The rearrangement joins TRBV28 to TRBJ2-3; possible D gene TRBD2, 6 bases. This CDR3 spans 14 amino acids. Germline V gives CDR1 MDHEN, CDR2 SYDVKM. Trimming took 5 bases from V and 0 from J, leaving 9 bases between them. The CDR3 region has the DNA TGTGCCAGCAGTCTCCGGGGGAGCACAGATACGCAGTATTTT. Its protein product is CASSLRGSTDTQYF.

The chain is built from TRBV11-3 and TRBJ2-7, with D unresolved. Trimming stripped 5 bases from V and 6 bases from J, with 14 bases between. Germline V gene lookup returns CDR1 SGHNT and CDR2 YENEEA. This CDR3 has 13 residues. The CDR3, as DNA: TGTGCCAGCAGCCTCGCGGCCCTCTCCGAGCAGTACTTC. It yields the protein CASSLAALSEQYF.

The chain recombines TRBV21-1 with TRBJ2-1; the table's TRBD2 call for D was not verified on the DNA. TRBV21-1 is a documented pseudogene. This CDR3 region has 17 residues. The CDR3 reads CASSTPKRELTYNEQFF. The CDR3 coding sequence is TGTGCCAGCAGCACCCCGAAGCGGGAGCTCACCTACAATGAGCAGTTCTTC.

The J gene is TRBJ1-1, the V gene TRBV28, with D tentatively TRBD1 (5 bases). CDR1 is MDHEN, CDR2 SYDVKM, per germline. Trimming cost V 2 bases and J 9 bases, with 13 bases left between them. The CDR3 runs 13 residues. CDR3 coding DNA: TGTGCCAGCAGTTTAGGAGGGGTTGCACAAGCTTTCTTT. Amino acid sequence: CASSLGGVAQAFF.

This clone appeared once. In DNA, the CDR3 is TGTGCCAGCAGTTATAGCGGGAGCTCCTACAATGAGCAGTTCTTC. Translating gives CASSYSGSSYNEQFF. This chain connects TRBV27 to TRBJ2-1; TRBD2 aligns across 9 bases. V trimming: 4 bases; J trimming: 0 bases; junction bases outside the gene matches: 1. The germline V gene encodes CDR1 MNHEY and CDR2 SMNVEV (reference sequence). The length of the CDR3 is 15 residues.

The V gene is TRBV9, the J gene TRBJ2-3; 8 bases fit TRBD2. The CDR3 spans 14 residues. The junction had 4 bases not matched to a gene; V was cut back by 0 bases and J by 7 bases. CDR1 is SGDLS and CDR2 is YYNGEE in the germline V gene. The CDR3, as DNA: TGTGCCAGCAGCGTAGTAAGCGGGGGTTATACGCAGTATTTT. Its protein is CASSVVSGGYTQYF. The whole variable domain, remainder taken from reference TRBV9 and TRBJ2-3, is DSGVTQTPKHLITATGQRVTLRCSPRSGDLSVYWYQQSLDQGLQFLIQYYNGEERAKGNILERFSAQQFPDLHSELNLSSLELGDSALYFCASSVVSGGYTQYFGPGTRLTVL.

The rearrangement joins TRBV19 to TRBJ1-5, with D perhaps matching TRBD1 (5 bases). The V gene lost 10 bases and the J gene lost 10 bases, with 29 bases spanning the gap. The CDR3 sequence is 16 residues long. CDR1 is LNHDA and CDR2 is SQIVND in the germline V gene (reference sequence). The CDR3 region is CATKGEGLGAEGPQHF. CDR3 coding DNA: TGTGCCACCAAAGGGGAGGGACTAGGGGCGGAAGGACCCCAGCATTTT.

This chain joins TRBV28 and TRBJ1-2; no clear D gene. The V gene's germline CDR1 is MDHEN and CDR2 SYDVKM. Trimming stripped 6 bases from V and 8 bases from J, with 16 bases between. This CDR3 region has 13 residues. DNA for the CDR3: TGTGCCAGCAGCCTCGGGCCTACGGGGGGCTACACCTTC. Its translation: CASSLGPTGGYTF.

The chain uses TRBV19 and TRBJ2-1; 7 nucleotides align to TRBD1. The junction had 4 bases not matched to a gene; V was cut back by 3 bases and J by 5 bases. There are 14 residues in the CDR3. Germline V CDR1 and CDR2: LNHDA, SQIVND (reference sequence). CDR3 residues: CASSIGDRNNEQFF. The CDR3 DNA is TGTGCCAGTAGTATTGGGGACAGAAACAATGAGCAGTTCTTC.

This rearrangement joins TRBV13 to TRBJ2-3; D is possibly TRBD2 (5 bases). The V end was cut by 1 base, the J end by 5 bases, with 10 bases between. Germline CDR1 and CDR2: PRHDT and FYEKMQ (reference sequence). The CDR3 covers 14 residues. CDR3 in DNA: TGTGCCAGCAGCTTAGTGGCGGAGGAAGATACGCAGTATTTT. It specifies CASSLVAEEDTQYF.

This clone was seen a few times. V gene TRBV6-1 combines with J gene TRBJ2-4; D perhaps matches TRBD2 (6 bases). This CDR3 contains 15 residues. In germline, CDR1 is MNHNS, CDR2 SASEGT. Trimming left V 3 bases short and J 0 bases short, with 9 bases between. CDR3 coding DNA: TGTGCCAGCAGTGACCCCGGGGGAGCCAAAAACATTCAGTACTTC. This gives the protein CASSDPGGAKNIQYF.

This sequence joins TRBV15 and TRBJ2-5; D is possibly TRBD2 (6 bases). This CDR3 is 15 amino acids long. The V gene lost 8 bases and the J gene lost 1 base, with 17 bases spanning the gap. Germline lookup yields CDR1 LNHNV and CDR2 YYDKDF (reference sequence). CDR3 amino acids: CATSTTQTSQETQYF. The CDR3 region has the DNA TGTGCCACCTCTACGACCCAGACTAGCCAAGAGACCCAGTACTTC.

The chain has TRBV4-1 and TRBJ1-3; D uncertain. Trimming pared 5 bases from V and 3 bases from J, leaving 17 bases between. Looked up from germline, CDR1 is MGHRA and CDR2 is YSYEKL. The CDR3 has 16 residues. The CDR3 protein is CASSGKRVRGGNTIYF. The CDR3, as DNA: TGCGCCAGCAGCGGAAAGCGGGTACGTGGTGGAAACACCATATATTTT.